Following are 11 T cell receptor beta chains from one sample sequenced in a study of cytomegalovirus exposure and HLA in healthy donors. PCR used 60 Vbeta primers and 13 Jbeta primers. Measured with immunoSEQ multiplex PCR; TCRdb has only the in-frame clones, and not every one. The sample has about 200,000 clones, roughly 70% seen once; the top ten hold about 1.7%. Sequencing was done on a sample of PBMCs. Every receptor here comes from a young woman in good health and CMV-seronegative.

J is TRBJ2-1 and V is TRBV18; 10 bases are a match to TRBD2. With 0 bases clipped from V and 5 bases from J, the junction kept 4 bases outside the gene matches. There are 16 residues in the CDR3. Looked up from germline, CDR1 is KGHSH and CDR2 is LQKENI. The chain's CDR3 is CASSPPGLALNNEQFF. For the CDR3, the DNA is TGTGCCAGCTCACCACCGGGACTAGCGCTAAACAATGAGCAGTTCTTC. Supplemented by reference TRBV18 and TRBJ2-1, the full variable domain reads NAGVMQNPRHLVRRRGQEARLRCSPMKGHSHVYWYRQLPEEGLKFMVYLQKENIIDESGMPKERFSAEFPKEGPSILRIQQVVRGDSAAYFCASSPPGLALNNEQFFGPGTRLTVL.

The genes are TRBV15 and TRBJ2-7; 12 bases align to TRBD1. With V trimmed by 4 bases and J by 6 bases, 13 bases remained unmatched. Germline V CDR1 and CDR2: LNHNV, YYDKDF (reference sequence). The CDR3 is 17 amino acids. CDR3 protein: CATSTRRPGQGAAEQYF. For the CDR3, the DNA is TGTGCCACCAGCACTCGTCGACCGGGACAGGGGGCTGCCGAGCAGTACTTC.

This clone has only a few counts. The V and J genes are TRBV29-1 and TRBJ2-1, with 8 nucleotides matching TRBD1. The CDR3 length is 18 residues. The junction had 20 bases not matched to a gene; V was cut back by 1 base and J by 9 bases. Germline values: CDR1 SQVTM, CDR2 ANQGSEA. The CDR3 sequence is CSVEVGPAGQGALFEQFF. CDR3 coding DNA: TGCAGCGTTGAAGTCGGCCCGGCCGGGCAGGGGGCGCTTTTTGAGCAGTTCTTC.

This clone was seen only once. The V gene is TRBV30, the J gene TRBJ1-1; maybe TRBD1 (6 bases). The germline V gene has CDR1 GTSNPN and CDR2 SVGIG (reference sequence). V gave up 4 bases and J gave up 5 bases, with 17 bases separating them. This CDR3 spans 14 amino acids. The CDR3 bases are TGTGCCTGGAACCCCGGACAGTCGGGGACTGAAGCTTTCTTT. Translation: CAWNPGQSGTEAFF. The full variable domain, completed using reference TRBV30 and TRBJ1-1, is SQTIHQWPATLVQPVGSPLSLECTVEGTSNPNLYWYRQAAGRGLQLLFYSVGIGQISSEVPQNLSASRPQDRQFILSSKKLLLSDSGFYLCAWNPGQSGTEAFFGQGTRLTVV.

The chain carries TRBV5-1 and TRBJ2-1, with TRBD2 matching 7 bases. The germline gives CDR1 SGHRS, CDR2 YFSETQ. The CDR3 runs 14 residues. J gave up 7 bases and V 2 bases, and 6 bases lay outside the gene matches. CDR3 loop: CASSLAGGRNEQFF. The CDR3 region has the DNA TGCGCCAGCAGCTTAGCCGGCGGGAGAAATGAGCAGTTCTTC.

The chain joins TRBV2 to TRBJ1-5, with D maybe TRBD1 (5 bases). CDR1 and CDR2 (germline): SNHLY, FYNNEI. Trimming removed 9 bases from V and 1 base from J, with 13 bases in between. This CDR3 region has 14 residues. As DNA, the CDR3 is TGTGCCAGTCGGGGGGTGTGGAGCAATCAGCCCCAGCATTTT. The encoded protein is CASRGVWSNQPQHF.

This clone was seen more than once but under ten times. The J gene is TRBJ2-1, the V gene TRBV19, with D possibly being TRBD2 (6 bases). The V end was cut by 3 bases, the J end by 3 bases, with 6 bases between. The germline CDR1 and CDR2 sequences are LNHDA and SQIVND (reference sequence). There are 13 residues in the CDR3. The CDR3 nucleotides read TGTGCCAGTAGTATGGGGGGCTACAATGAGCAGTTCTTC. This gives the protein CASSMGGYNEQFF.

The chain is built from TRBV20-1 and TRBJ2-7; D gene uncertain. Germline V gives CDR1 DFQATT, CDR2 SNEGSKA (reference sequence). Trimming shortened V by 6 bases and J by 2 bases, and 8 bases separated the two germline ends. The CDR3 covers 11 residues. DNA for the CDR3: TGCAGTGCCAGCGAAGCCTACGAGCAGTACTTC. Translation: CSASEAYEQYF.

The sample holds one count of this clone. The V gene is TRBV11-1, the J gene TRBJ2-1; 8 nucleotides agree with TRBD2. V dropped 5 bases and J dropped 4; count of bases not matched to a gene: 13. Germline-derived CDR1 and CDR2 are SGHAT and FQDESV (reference sequence). The CDR3 is made up of 17 amino acids. As DNA, the CDR3 is TGTGCCAGCAGCCCCAGACTAGCGAGAGTTAGGTACAATGAGCAGTTCTTC. This translates into CASSPRLARVRYNEQFF.

The J gene is TRBJ1-1, the V gene TRBV2; 9 bases align to TRBD1. The CDR3 length is 16 residues. The V gene's germline CDR1 is SNHLY and CDR2 FYNNEI. V was clipped by 5 bases and J by 3 bases; unmatched bases: 10. The chain's CDR3 is CASSRQPQGAYTEAFF. CDR3 DNA: TGTGCCAGCAGTAGACAACCACAGGGGGCATACACTGAAGCTTTCTTT.

V usage is TRBV7-2 and J usage is TRBJ2-7; 9 nucleotides match TRBD2. V gave up 4 bases and J gave up 2 bases; unmatched junction bases: 9. The CDR3 totals 16 residues. Germline loops: CDR1 SGHTA, CDR2 FQGNSA. CDR3 in amino acids: CASSSSGAGGPYEQYF. The CDR3 region has the DNA TGTGCCAGCAGCTCTAGCGGGGCAGGGGGACCCTACGAGCAGTACTTC.